These 3 T cell receptor beta chains were all obtained from the same sample, sequenced in a study of CD8 T cells in Susac syndrome. Random hexamers served to reverse transcribe about 0.5 to 1 ug RNA. One entry per CDR3 protein results from TCRdb running MiXCR on the immunoSEQ multiplex PCR reads. The data show about 190,000 distinct CDR3 sequences, approximately 95% seen once. The sample taken for sequencing was CD8+ T cells from PBMCs. Every receptor here comes from a human donor with Susac syndrome.

This chain joins TRBV28 and TRBJ2-7; TRBD1 matches 9 bases. CDR3 length: 17 residues. V dropped 5 bases and J dropped 3; count of bases not matched to a gene: 14. The germline CDR1 and CDR2 sequences are MDHEN and SYDVKM. CDR3 coding DNA: TGTGCCAGCAGTCCCAGGACAGGGGCGATGCCCCTCTACGAGCAGTACTTC. Encoded protein: CASSPRTGAMPLYEQYF.

V gene TRBV9 combines with J gene TRBJ1-2; D possibly corresponds to TRBD1 (6 bases). Trimming removed 1 base at V and 0 bases at J, with 10 bases between. Germline-derived CDR1 and CDR2 are SGDLS and YYNGEE. CDR3 length equals 15 residues. In DNA form, the CDR3 reads TGTGCCAGCAGCGTATTCGGACAGACTAACTATGGCTACACCTTC. Residues: CASSVFGQTNYGYTF.

The chain is built from TRBV19 and TRBJ2-5; D gene uncertain. V lost 3 bases, J lost 4 bases, and 6 bases lay in between. This CDR3 comprises 12 residues. Germline V gene sequence: CDR1 LNHDA, CDR2 SQIVND (reference sequence). The CDR3 loop reads CASSMNGETQYF. For the CDR3, the DNA is TGTGCCAGTAGTATGAACGGAGAGACCCAGTACTTC. The full variable domain, with the rest looked up from reference TRBV19 and TRBJ2-5, is DGGITQSPKYLFRKEGQNVTLSCEQNLNHDAMYWYRQDPGQGLRLIYYSQIVNDFQKGDIAEGYSVSREKKESFPLTVTSAQKNPTAFYLCASSMNGETQYFGPGTRLLVL.